What follows are 8 T cell receptor beta chains derived from one specimen sequenced in a study of vaccination effects on CD4 cells after COVID-19 (dated by TCRdb to the early 2020s). Libraries were built with the immunoSEQ multiplex PCR assay. Sourced from immuneACCESS, this table was stored by TCRdb with only in-frame sequences that have V and J called. A share of the clones is absent; for the studies checked, an unresolved V gene accounts for under half, and the remainder has no known explanation. The sample table lists tens of thousands of clones, about four fifths of them with a count of one. The ten largest clonotypes hold more than 9% of the sample. To identify antigen-specific CD4+ T cell clonotypes by their expansion, the ViraFEST assay first stimulated PBMC with viral peptide pools and then applied TCR sequencing. After more than 9 days of culture, CD4+ T cells were isolated with the EasySep CD4+ T cell isolation kit. Negative nucleocapsid antibody results before and after vaccination confirmed that the healthy vaccine recipients had no prior SARS-CoV-2 infection.

Antigen specificity for these receptors is unknown. The material was CD4+ T cells from PBMCs cultured with SARS-CoV-2 spike peptides, obtained before COVID-19 vaccination. The cell subset or site label corresponds to: SARS-CoV-2 spike overlapping peptide pool stimulation. The receptors originated from a human donor who received a COVID-19 vaccine.

The sample holds a few counts of this clone. The chain combines TRBV30 with TRBJ1-4; D is unclear. Germline assignment: CDR1 GTSNPN and CDR2 SVGIG (reference sequence). There are 14 residues in the CDR3. The V and J ends lost 1 base and 8 bases respectively, with 14 bases between them. For the CDR3, the DNA is TGTGCCTGGAGTGCGTCAGGTCCGTACGAAAAACTGTTTTTT. This translates into CAWSASGPYEKLFF. Combining the CDR3 with reference TRBV30 and TRBJ1-4 gives the whole variable domain SQTIHQWPATLVQPVGSPLSLECTVEGTSNPNLYWYRQAAGRGLQLLFYSVGIGQISSEVPQNLSASRPQDRQFILSSKKLLLSDSGFYLCAWSASGPYEKLFFGSGTQLSVL.

This chain uses TRBV2 with TRBJ1-6; 7 nucleotides agree with TRBD1. Germline V gene data show CDR1 as SNHLY and CDR2 as FYNNEI. This CDR3 has 14 amino acids. V lost 10 bases to trimming and J lost 9 bases; unmatched junction nucleotides: 12. The CDR3 region is CATQGQVAGSPLHF. The CDR3 DNA reads as TGTGCCACCCAAGGACAGGTTGCAGGTTCACCCCTCCACTTT.

The V and J genes are TRBV24-1 and TRBJ2-3; TRBD2 agrees at 8 bases. This CDR3 region has 14 residues. V lost 4 bases, J lost 4 bases, and 3 bases stayed unmatched. Germline-derived CDR1 and CDR2 are KGHDR and SFDVKD. CDR3 loop: CATSESGGPDTQYF. DNA of the CDR3: TGTGCCACCAGTGAAAGCGGGGGCCCAGATACGCAGTATTTT.

The chain joins TRBV4-1 to TRBJ2-3; 9 positions match TRBD2. Per germline, CDR1 MGHRA and CDR2 YSYEKL. CDR3 length: 17 residues. V lost 0 bases and J lost 10; bases outside the gene matches: 14. The CDR3 here is CASSQDRGASGAPSQYF. The CDR3 DNA reads TGCGCCAGCAGCCAAGATCGAGGGGCTAGCGGGGCGCCATCGCAGTATTTT.

The chain carries TRBV24-1 and TRBJ1-2; no firm D call. With 5 bases removed from V and 6 bases from J, the gap between germline ends came to 9 bases. Germline CDR1 and CDR2: KGHDR and SFDVKD. The CDR3 consists of 12 residues. In DNA, the CDR3 is TGTGCCACCAGTGGGGAGGTCGATGGCTACACCTTC. Protein: CATSGEVDGYTF.

The chain joins TRBV24-1 to TRBJ2-3; 10 nucleotides line up with TRBD1. Unmatched junction bases numbered 6, after V lost 7 bases and J lost 6 bases. Germline CDR1 is KGHDR and CDR2 is SFDVKD. The CDR3 has 14 residues. This CDR3 is CATRGQGRGDTQYF. Here the CDR3 DNA reads TGTGCCACCAGGGGACAGGGGCGAGGGGATACGCAGTATTTT.

This clone showed up just once. The chain joins TRBV15 to TRBJ2-5; D not resolved. The V gene lost 1 base and the J gene lost 5 bases, with 17 bases spanning the gap. CDR1 and CDR2 (germline): LNHNV, YYDKDF (reference sequence). The CDR3 totals 16 residues. The CDR3 spells CATSRGPHDSEETQYF. For the CDR3, the DNA is TGTGCCACCAGCAGAGGCCCACACGATTCTGAGGAGACCCAGTACTTC.

The chain joins TRBV5-1 to TRBJ1-5, with D maybe TRBD1 (6 bases). Germline-derived CDR1 and CDR2 are SGHRS and YFSETQ. This CDR3 spans 15 amino acids. V was clipped by 4 bases and J by 8 bases, with 19 bases between them. In DNA form, the CDR3 reads TGCGCCAGCAGCGAGGACAGCCGGGGCGGAAAGCCCCAGCATTTT. Its translation is CASSEDSRGGKPQHF.